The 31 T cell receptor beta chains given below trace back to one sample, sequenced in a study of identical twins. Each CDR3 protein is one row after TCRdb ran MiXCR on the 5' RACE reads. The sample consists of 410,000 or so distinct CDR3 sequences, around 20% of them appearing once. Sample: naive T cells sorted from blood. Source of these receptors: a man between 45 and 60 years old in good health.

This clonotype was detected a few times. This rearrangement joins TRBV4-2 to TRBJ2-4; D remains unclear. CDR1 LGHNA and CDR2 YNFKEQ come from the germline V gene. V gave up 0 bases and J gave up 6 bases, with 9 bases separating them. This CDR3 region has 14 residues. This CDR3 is CASSQEWVGNIQYF. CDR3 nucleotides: TGTGCCAGCAGCCAAGAATGGGTCGGAAACATTCAGTACTTC.

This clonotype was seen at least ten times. CDR3 nucleotide sequence: TGCGCCAGCAGCCTCCTCGGGACAGGGGATCAGCCCCAGCATTTT. This gives the protein CASSLLGTGDQPQHF. V is TRBV5-1 and J is TRBJ1-5, with 10 nucleotides matching TRBD1. V lost 4 bases to trimming and J lost 5 bases; unmatched junction nucleotides: 6. The CDR3 extends over 15 amino acids. CDR1 is SGHRS, CDR2 YFSETQ, per germline.

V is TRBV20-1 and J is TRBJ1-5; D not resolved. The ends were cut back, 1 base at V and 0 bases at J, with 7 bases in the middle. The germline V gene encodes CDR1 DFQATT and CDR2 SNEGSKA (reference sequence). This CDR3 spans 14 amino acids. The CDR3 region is CSARVGSSNQPQHF. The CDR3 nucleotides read TGCAGTGCTAGAGTAGGGTCTAGCAATCAGCCCCAGCATTTT.

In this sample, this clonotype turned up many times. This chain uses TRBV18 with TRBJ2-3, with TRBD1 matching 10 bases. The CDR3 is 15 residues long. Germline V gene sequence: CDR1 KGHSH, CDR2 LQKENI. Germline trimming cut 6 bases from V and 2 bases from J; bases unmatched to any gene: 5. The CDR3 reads CASSTGTGATDTQYF. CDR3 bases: TGTGCCAGCTCCACCGGGACAGGGGCCACAGATACGCAGTATTTT.

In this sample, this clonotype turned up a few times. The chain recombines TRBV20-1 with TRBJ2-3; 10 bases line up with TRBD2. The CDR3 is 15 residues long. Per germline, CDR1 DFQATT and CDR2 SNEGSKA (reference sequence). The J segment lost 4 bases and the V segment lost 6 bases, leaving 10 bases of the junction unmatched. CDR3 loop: CSATLAGELADTQYF. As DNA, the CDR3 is TGCAGTGCAACCCTAGCGGGAGAGTTAGCAGATACGCAGTATTTT.

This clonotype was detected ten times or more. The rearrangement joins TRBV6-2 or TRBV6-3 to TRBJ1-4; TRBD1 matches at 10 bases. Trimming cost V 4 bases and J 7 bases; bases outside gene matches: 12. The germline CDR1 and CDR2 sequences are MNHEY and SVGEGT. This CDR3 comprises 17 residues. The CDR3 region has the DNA TGTGCCAGCAGTTCGCCGGGACAGGGGAGACGAGCTGAAAAACTGTTTTTT. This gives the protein CASSSPGQGRRAEKLFF.

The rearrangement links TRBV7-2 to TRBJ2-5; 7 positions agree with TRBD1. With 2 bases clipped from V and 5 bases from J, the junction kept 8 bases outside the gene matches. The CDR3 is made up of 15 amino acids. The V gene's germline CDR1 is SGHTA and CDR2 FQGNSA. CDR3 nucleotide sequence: TGTGCCAGCAGCTTAAGAAGGGGGCGGAGGGAGACCCAGTACTTC. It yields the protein CASSLRRGRRETQYF. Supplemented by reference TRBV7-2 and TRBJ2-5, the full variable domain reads GAGVSQSPSNKVTEKGKDVELRCDPISGHTALYWYRQSLGQGLEFLIYFQGNSAPDKSGLPSDRFSAERTGGSVSTLTIQRTQQEDSAVYLCASSLRRGRRETQYFGPGTRLLVL.

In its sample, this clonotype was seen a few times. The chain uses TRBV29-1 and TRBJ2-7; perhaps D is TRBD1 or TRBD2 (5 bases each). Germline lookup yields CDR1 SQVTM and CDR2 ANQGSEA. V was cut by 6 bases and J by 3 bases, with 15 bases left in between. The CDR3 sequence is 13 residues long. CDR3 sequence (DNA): TGCAGCGTCTCGGGGCGAGGGAGCTACGAGCAGTACTTC. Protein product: CSVSGRGSYEQYF.

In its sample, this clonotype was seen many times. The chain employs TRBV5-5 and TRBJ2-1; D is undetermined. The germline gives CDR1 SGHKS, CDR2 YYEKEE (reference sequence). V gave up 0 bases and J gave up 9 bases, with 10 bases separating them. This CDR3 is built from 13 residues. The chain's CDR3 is CASSLEGSREQFF. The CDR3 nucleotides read TGTGCCAGCAGCTTGGAAGGTTCGCGTGAGCAGTTCTTC.

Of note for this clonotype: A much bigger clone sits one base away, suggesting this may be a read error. The chain's CDR3 is CASSEGQVAYEQYF. In DNA, the CDR3 is TGTGCCAGCAGCGAGGGACAGGTCGCCTACGAGCAGTACTTC. The chain has TRBV9 and TRBJ2-7; 8 bases fit TRBD1. With 3 bases clipped from V and 2 bases from J, the junction kept 4 bases outside the gene matches. This CDR3 has 14 amino acids. CDR1 and CDR2 from the germline V gene are SGDLS and YYNGEE.

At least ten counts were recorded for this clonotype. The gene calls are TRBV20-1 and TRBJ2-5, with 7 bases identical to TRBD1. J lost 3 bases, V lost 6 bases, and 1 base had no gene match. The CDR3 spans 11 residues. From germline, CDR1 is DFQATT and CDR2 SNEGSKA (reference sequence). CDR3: CSAGTEETQYF. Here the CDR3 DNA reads TGCAGTGCCGGGACAGAAGAGACCCAGTACTTC.

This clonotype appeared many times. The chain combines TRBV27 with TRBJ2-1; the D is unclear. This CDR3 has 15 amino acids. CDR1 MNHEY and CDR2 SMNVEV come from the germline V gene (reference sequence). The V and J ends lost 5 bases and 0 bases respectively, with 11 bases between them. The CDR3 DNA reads TGTGCCAGCAGTCCCGGATGGAGCTCCTACAATGAGCAGTTCTTC. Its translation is CASSPGWSSYNEQFF.

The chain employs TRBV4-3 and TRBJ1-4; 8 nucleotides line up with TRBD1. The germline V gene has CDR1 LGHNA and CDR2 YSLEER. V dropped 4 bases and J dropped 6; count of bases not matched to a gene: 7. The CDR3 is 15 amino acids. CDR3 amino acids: CASSPQGARDEKLFF. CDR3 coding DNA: TGCGCCAGCAGCCCGCAGGGGGCGCGGGATGAAAAACTGTTTTTT.

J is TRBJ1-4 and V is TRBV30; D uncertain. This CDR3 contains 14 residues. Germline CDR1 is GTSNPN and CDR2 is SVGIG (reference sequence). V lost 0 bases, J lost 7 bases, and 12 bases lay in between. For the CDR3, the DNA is TGTGCCTGGAGTGTACGATGGCGGACTGAAAAACTGTTTTTT. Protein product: CAWSVRWRTEKLFF.

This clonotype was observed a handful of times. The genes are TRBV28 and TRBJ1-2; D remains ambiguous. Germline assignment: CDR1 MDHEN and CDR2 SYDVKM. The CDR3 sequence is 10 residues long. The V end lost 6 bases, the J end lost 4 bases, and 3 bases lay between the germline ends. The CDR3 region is CASRSYGYTF. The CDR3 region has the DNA TGTGCCAGCAGGAGCTATGGCTACACCTTC.

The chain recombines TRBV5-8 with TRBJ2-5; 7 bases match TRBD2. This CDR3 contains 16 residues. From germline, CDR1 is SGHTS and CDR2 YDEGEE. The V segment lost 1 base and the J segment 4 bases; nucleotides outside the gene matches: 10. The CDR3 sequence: CASSLLNNGRRETQYF. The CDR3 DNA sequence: TGTGCCAGCAGCTTGCTTAACAACGGGAGGAGAGAGACCCAGTACTTC.

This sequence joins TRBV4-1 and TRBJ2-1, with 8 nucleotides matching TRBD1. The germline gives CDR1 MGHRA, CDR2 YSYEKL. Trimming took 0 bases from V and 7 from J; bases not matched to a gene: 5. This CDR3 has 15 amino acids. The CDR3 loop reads CASSQDYRTGNEQFF. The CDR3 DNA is TGCGCCAGCAGCCAAGACTACCGGACAGGGAATGAGCAGTTCTTC.

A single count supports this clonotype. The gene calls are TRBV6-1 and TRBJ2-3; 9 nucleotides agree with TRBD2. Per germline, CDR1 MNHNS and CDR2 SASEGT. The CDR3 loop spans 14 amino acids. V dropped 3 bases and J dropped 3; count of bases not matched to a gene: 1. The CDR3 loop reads CASSDSGRTDTQYF. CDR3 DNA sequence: TGTGCCAGCAGTGACAGCGGGAGGACAGATACGCAGTATTTT.

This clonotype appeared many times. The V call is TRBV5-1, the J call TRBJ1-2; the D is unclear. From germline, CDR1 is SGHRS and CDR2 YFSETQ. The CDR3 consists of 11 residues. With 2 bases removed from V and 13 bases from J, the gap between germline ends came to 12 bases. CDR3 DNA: TGCGCCAGCAGCTTCTCAGGCATGAGCACCTTC. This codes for CASSFSGMSTF. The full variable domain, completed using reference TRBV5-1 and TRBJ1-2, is KAGVTQTPRYLIKTRGQQVTLSCSPISGHRSVSWYQQTPGQGLQFLFEYFSETQRNKGNFPGRFSGRQFSNSRSEMNVSTLELGDSALYLCASSFSGMSTFGSGTRLTVV.

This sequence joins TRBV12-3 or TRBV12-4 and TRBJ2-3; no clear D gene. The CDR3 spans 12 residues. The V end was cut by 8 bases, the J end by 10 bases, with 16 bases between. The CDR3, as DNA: TGTGCCAGCGGAGTTACCCGCCAGGCGCAGTATTTT. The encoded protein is CASGVTRQAQYF.

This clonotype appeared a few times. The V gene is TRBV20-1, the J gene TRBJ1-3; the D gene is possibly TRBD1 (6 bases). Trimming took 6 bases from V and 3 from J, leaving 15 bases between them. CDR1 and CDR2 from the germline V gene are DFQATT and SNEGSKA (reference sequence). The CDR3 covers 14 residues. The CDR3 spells CSATTGWYGNTIYF. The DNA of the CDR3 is TGCAGTGCAACCACAGGGTGGTATGGAAACACCATATATTTT.

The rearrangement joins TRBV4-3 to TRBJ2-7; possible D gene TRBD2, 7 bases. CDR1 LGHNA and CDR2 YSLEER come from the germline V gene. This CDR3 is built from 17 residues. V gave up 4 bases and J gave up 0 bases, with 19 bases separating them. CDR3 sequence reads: CASSLHGGGGLSYEQYF. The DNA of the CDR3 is TGCGCCAGCAGCCTCCATGGAGGGGGGGGGCTCTCCTACGAGCAGTACTTC.

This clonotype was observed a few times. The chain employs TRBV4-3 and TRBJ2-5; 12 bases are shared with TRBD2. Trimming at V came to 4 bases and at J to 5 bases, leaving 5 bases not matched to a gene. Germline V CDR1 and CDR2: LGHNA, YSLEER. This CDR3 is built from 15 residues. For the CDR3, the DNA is TGCGCCAGCAGCCGAACCGGGACTAGCGGGGAGACCCAGTACTTC. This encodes CASSRTGTSGETQYF.

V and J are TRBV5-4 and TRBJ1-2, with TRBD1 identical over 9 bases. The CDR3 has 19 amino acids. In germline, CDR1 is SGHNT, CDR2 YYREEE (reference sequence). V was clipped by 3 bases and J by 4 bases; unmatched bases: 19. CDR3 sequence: CASSWATGGYLVGVYGYTF. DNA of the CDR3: TGTGCCAGCAGCTGGGCGACAGGGGGATACCTGGTGGGAGTCTATGGCTACACCTTC.

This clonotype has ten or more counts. The CDR3 is CASSPLAGVSYNEQFF. CDR3 DNA sequence: TGTGCCAGCAGCCCTCTAGCGGGGGTCTCCTACAATGAGCAGTTCTTC. The gene calls are TRBV6-1 and TRBJ2-1; 10 nucleotides match TRBD2. The CDR3 extends over 16 amino acids. Germline V CDR1 and CDR2: MNHNS, SASEGT. After removal of 6 bases from V and 0 bases from J, the junction contained 5 bases not matched to a gene.

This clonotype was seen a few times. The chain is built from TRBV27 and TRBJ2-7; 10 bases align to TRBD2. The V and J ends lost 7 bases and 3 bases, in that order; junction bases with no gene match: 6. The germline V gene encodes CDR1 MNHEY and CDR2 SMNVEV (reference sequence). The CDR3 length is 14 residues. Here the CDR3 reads CASKRLAGGYEQYF. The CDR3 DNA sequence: TGTGCCAGCAAACGGTTAGCGGGAGGCTACGAGCAGTACTTC.

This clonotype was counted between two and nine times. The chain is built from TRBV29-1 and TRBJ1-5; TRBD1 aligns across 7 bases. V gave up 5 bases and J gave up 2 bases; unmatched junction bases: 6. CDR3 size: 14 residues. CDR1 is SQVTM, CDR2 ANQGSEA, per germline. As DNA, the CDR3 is TGCAGCGTTATAACAGGGGCAGGCAATCAGCCCCAGCATTTT. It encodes CSVITGAGNQPQHF.

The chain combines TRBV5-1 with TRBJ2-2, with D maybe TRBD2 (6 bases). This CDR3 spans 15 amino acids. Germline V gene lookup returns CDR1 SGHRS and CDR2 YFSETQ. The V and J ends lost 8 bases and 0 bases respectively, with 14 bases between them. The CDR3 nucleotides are TGCGCCAGTAAGACTAGTAGGGCGAACACCGGGGAGCTGTTTTTT. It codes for CASKTSRANTGELFF.

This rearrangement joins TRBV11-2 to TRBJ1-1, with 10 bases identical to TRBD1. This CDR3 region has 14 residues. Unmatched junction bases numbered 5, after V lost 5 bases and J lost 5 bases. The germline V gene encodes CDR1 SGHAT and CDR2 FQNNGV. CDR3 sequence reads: CASSTRTGGTEAFF. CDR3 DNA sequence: TGTGCCAGCAGCACCCGGACAGGGGGGACTGAAGCTTTCTTT.

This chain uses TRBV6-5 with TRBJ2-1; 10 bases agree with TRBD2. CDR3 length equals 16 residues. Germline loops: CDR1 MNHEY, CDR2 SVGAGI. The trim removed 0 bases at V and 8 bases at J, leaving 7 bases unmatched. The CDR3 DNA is TGTGCCAGCAGTTACTCGATTCTAGCGGGAGTTTATGAGCAGTTCTTC. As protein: CASSYSILAGVYEQFF.

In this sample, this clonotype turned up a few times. The CDR3 region has the DNA TGTGCCACCAGTGACCCGGGACAGGGGAGTGAGACCCAGTACTTC. Its protein product is CATSDPGQGSETQYF. This sequence joins TRBV24-1 and TRBJ2-5; 10 bases are shared with TRBD1. V was clipped by 4 bases and J by 5 bases; unmatched bases: 6. The CDR3 is 15 residues long. Germline values: CDR1 KGHDR, CDR2 SFDVKD.